These 14 T cell receptor beta chains share one sample of origin, sequenced in a study of shared clonotypes between healthy human individuals. CD45RO negativity and positive selection for CCR7 defined naive CD8 cells, a population that excluded terminally differentiated effector memory CD45RA+ cells. The repertoire was sequenced with immunoSEQ multiplex PCR; TCRdb's copy has only in-frame clones and lacks some. The repertoire has roughly 2,000,000 clones, roughly 95% of them found once; the top ten carry around 1.8%. Sample: naive CD8+ T cells from PBMCs. These receptors were collected from a man aged 18 to 35 in good health. Some clones in this sample may be carry-over from other donors' samples.

V gene TRBV7-9 combines with J gene TRBJ2-5; no definite D call. The CDR3 is 14 amino acids. Trimming took off 1 base at V and 5 bases at J, with 11 bases between the two ends. The V gene's germline CDR1 is SEHNR and CDR2 FQNEAQ (reference sequence). CDR3 nucleotide sequence: TGTGCCAGCAGCTTAGAGGGTTTTCGGGAGACCCAGTACTTC. It codes for CASSLEGFRETQYF.

The genes are TRBV9 and TRBJ1-4, with D possibly being TRBD1 (5 bases). The CDR3 loop spans 14 amino acids. From germline, CDR1 is SGDLS and CDR2 YYNGEE. Trimming left V 0 bases short and J 12 bases short, with 15 bases between. The CDR3 reads CASSVEIGAEELFF. The CDR3 bases are TGTGCCAGCAGCGTAGAAATCGGGGCGGAGGAACTGTTTTTT.

A note on this clone: Different DNA sequences within this sample yield the same CDR3. The chain recombines TRBV28 with TRBJ1-5; TRBD1 matches at 10 bases. The CDR3 is 15 residues long. Germline V gene lookup returns CDR1 MDHEN and CDR2 SYDVKM. Trimming took 0 bases from V and 6 from J; bases not matched to a gene: 2. CDR3 protein: CASSLWGDRGQPQHF. CDR3 coding DNA: TGTGCCAGCAGTTTATGGGGGGACAGGGGTCAGCCCCAGCATTTT.

V is TRBV11-3 and J is TRBJ2-7, with D perhaps matching TRBD1 or TRBD2 (5 bases each). The CDR3 length is 15 residues. V lost 6 bases, J lost 5 bases, and 20 bases lay in between. Germline V lookup: CDR1 SGHNT, CDR2 YENEEA. The CDR3 loop is CASSLRGRDRDEQYF. The CDR3, as DNA: TGTGCCAGCAGTTTAAGGGGTCGGGACCGTGACGAGCAGTACTTC. The full variable domain, its missing parts supplied by reference TRBV11-3 and TRBJ2-7, is EAGVVQSPRYKIIEKKQPVAFWCNPISGHNTLYWYLQNLGQGPELLIRYENEEAVDDSQLPKDRFSAERLKGVDSTLKIQPAELGDSAVYLCASSLRGRDRDEQYFGPGTRLTVT.

This chain joins TRBV29-1 and TRBJ1-2; possible D gene TRBD1, 5 bases. Trimming took 7 bases from V and 5 from J, leaving 17 bases between them. There are 13 residues in the CDR3. Germline CDR1 reads SQVTM; CDR2 reads ANQGSEA. Here the CDR3 DNA reads TGCAGCGCAGAGAGAGGGGAGGGGTATGGCTACACCTTC. It specifies CSAERGEGYGYTF.

This clone has a single count. The chain has TRBV19 and TRBJ2-5; 7 positions match TRBD1. Trimming removed 6 bases from V and 2 bases from J; junction bases left unmatched: 18. CDR1 and CDR2 (germline): LNHDA, SQIVND (reference sequence). This CDR3 comprises 18 residues. Here the CDR3 reads CASSTLLGQVMGQETQYF. For the CDR3, the DNA is TGTGCCAGTAGCACCCTCCTAGGACAGGTCATGGGTCAAGAGACCCAGTACTTC.

This clone was counted only a few times. The chain joins TRBV7-6 to TRBJ2-1; 10 bases line up with TRBD2. With V trimmed by 0 bases and J by 9 bases, 5 bases remained unmatched. Looked up from germline, CDR1 is SGHVS and CDR2 is FNYEAQ. This CDR3 spans 15 amino acids. The CDR3 nucleotides read TGTGCCAGCAGCTTAGCCACTAGCGGGATCGGTGAGCAGTTCTTC. Amino acids: CASSLATSGIGEQFF. Filled out from reference TRBV7-6 and TRBJ2-1, the complete variable domain reads GAGVSQSPRYKVTKRGQDVALRCDPISGHVSLYWYRQALGQGPEFLTYFNYEAQQDKSGLPNDRFSAERPEGSISTLTIQRTEQRDSAMYRCASSLATSGIGEQFFGPGTRLTVL.

V usage is TRBV7-9 and J usage is TRBJ2-1; D perhaps matches TRBD1 (5 bases). The CDR3 runs 14 residues. CDR1 and CDR2 (germline): SEHNR, FQNEAQ (reference sequence). Trimming removed 3 bases at V and 6 bases at J, with 12 bases between. Here the CDR3 DNA reads TGTGCCAGCAGCTTCCTACAGGCTCGCAATGAGCAGTTCTTC. It specifies CASSFLQARNEQFF.

The chain carries TRBV5-6 and TRBJ2-7, with 9 bases lining up with TRBD1. CDR1 is SGHDT, CDR2 YYEEEE, per germline. V dropped 4 bases and J dropped 5; count of bases not matched to a gene: 7. There are 14 residues in the CDR3. The CDR3 is CASSVGTGIHEQYF. The CDR3, as DNA: TGTGCCAGCAGCGTAGGGACAGGGATCCACGAGCAGTACTTC.

V and J are TRBV7-9 and TRBJ2-7; 10 nucleotides agree with TRBD1. The CDR3 consists of 15 residues. The trim removed 4 bases at V and 4 bases at J, leaving 7 bases unmatched. The germline V gene encodes CDR1 SEHNR and CDR2 FQNEAQ (reference sequence). The CDR3 here is CASSSTGTGVYEQYF. The CDR3 DNA follows: TGTGCCAGCAGCTCGACCGGGACAGGGGTTTACGAGCAGTACTTC.

With respect to this clone: Other DNA sequences of this sample code for an identical CDR3. The rearrangement joins TRBV29-1 to TRBJ1-1; no clear D. The CDR3 extends over 12 amino acids. Germline CDR1 reads SQVTM; CDR2 reads ANQGSEA. Deletions cut 0 bases from V and 4 bases from J, with 6 bases between. The CDR3 sequence is CSVEDGSTEAFF. In DNA form, the CDR3 reads TGCAGCGTTGAAGACGGAAGCACTGAAGCTTTCTTT.

To note about this clone: Other DNA sequences in the sample encode the same CDR3. The chain is built from TRBV9 and TRBJ2-7; TRBD2 matches 7 bases. Per the germline V gene, CDR1 is SGDLS and CDR2 is YYNGEE. V dropped 1 base and J dropped 6; count of bases not matched to a gene: 1. The CDR3 runs to 12 residues. CDR3 in amino acids: CASSVPGGEQYF. The CDR3 bases are TGTGCCAGCAGCGTACCGGGGGGCGAGCAGTACTTC.

J is TRBJ1-1 and V is TRBV6-1, with 9 bases that match TRBD1. This CDR3 contains 13 residues. The V and J ends lost 10 bases and 2 bases, in that order; junction bases with no gene match: 5. Germline assignment: CDR1 MNHNS and CDR2 SASEGT. Here the CDR3 reads CATTTGGNTEAFF. In nucleotides, the CDR3 is TGTGCCACGACGACAGGGGGAAACACTGAAGCTTTCTTT.

The chain recombines TRBV7-9 with TRBJ1-4; TRBD1 matches at 7 bases. CDR1 SEHNR and CDR2 FQNEAQ come from the germline V gene (reference sequence). The CDR3 runs to 17 residues. Losses at the gene ends were 4 bases for V and 8 bases for J; bases not matched to a gene: 16. The CDR3 DNA is TGTGCCAGCAGCTCGACCAAACAGGGGCCCTTGCGAGAAAAACTGTTTTTT. Protein product: CASSSTKQGPLREKLFF. The whole variable domain, remainder taken from reference TRBV7-9 and TRBJ1-4, is DTGVSQNPRHKITKRGQNVTFRCDPISEHNRLYWYRQTLGQGPEFLTYFQNEAQLEKSRLLSDRFSAERPKGSFSTLEIQRTEQGDSAMYLCASSSTKQGPLREKLFFGSGTQLSVL.